The 3 T cell receptor beta chains in this list originate from one sample, sequenced in a study of blood T cells in healthy people across ages (dated by TCRdb to between 2014 and 2017). The library was produced with 5' RACE. The sequencer was an Illumina HiSeq 2500. A second PCR of about 6 to 11 cycles was performed with a sample-barcoded 5' primer and a J-beta primer mix. Using fastp at Q25 and MiXCR, TCRdb reprocessed the public reads and kept productive beta chains. Every entry covers one CDR3 protein and lists the most common genes and DNA from its rows. This sample gives hundreds of thousands of distinct CDR3 sequences in total; 20% to 25% of them show up just once. Of the sample, 3.5% to 4% falls within the top ten clones. Sequencing was performed on blood. These receptors were collected from a man aged 65 to 85 in good health.

This clonotype ranks as medium-sized (0.01 to 0.1%). This chain uses TRBV12-3 or TRBV12-4 with TRBJ1-4, with no clear D. Trimming stripped 5 bases from V and 9 bases from J, with 16 bases between. This CDR3 region has 14 residues. CDR3 protein: CASSLDGLFQKLFF. CDR3 sequence (DNA): TGTGCCAGCAGTCTGGACGGCCTTTTCCAAAAACTGTTTTTT.

This clonotype has only one observation. The gene calls are TRBV20-1 and TRBJ2-2; 7 bases are shared with TRBD2. The germline V gene has CDR1 DFQATT and CDR2 SNEGSKA (reference sequence). This CDR3 region has 16 residues. The V segment lost 1 base and the J segment 1 base; nucleotides outside the gene matches: 6. In nucleotides, the CDR3 is TGCAGTGCTAGAGCGGAGCGGGATCGGAACACCGGGGAGCTGTTTTTT. It translates to CSARAERDRNTGELFF.

This rearrangement joins TRBV4-1 to TRBJ2-3, with 14 positions matching TRBD2. CDR1 and CDR2 (germline): MGHRA, YSYEKL. The CDR3 contains 15 residues. The ends lost 8 bases at V and 5 bases at J; junction bases unmatched: 6. In DNA form, the CDR3 reads TGCGCCAGCGGCTCGGGACTAGCGGGAGTAGATACGCAGTATTTT. Protein sequence: CASGSGLAGVDTQYF.